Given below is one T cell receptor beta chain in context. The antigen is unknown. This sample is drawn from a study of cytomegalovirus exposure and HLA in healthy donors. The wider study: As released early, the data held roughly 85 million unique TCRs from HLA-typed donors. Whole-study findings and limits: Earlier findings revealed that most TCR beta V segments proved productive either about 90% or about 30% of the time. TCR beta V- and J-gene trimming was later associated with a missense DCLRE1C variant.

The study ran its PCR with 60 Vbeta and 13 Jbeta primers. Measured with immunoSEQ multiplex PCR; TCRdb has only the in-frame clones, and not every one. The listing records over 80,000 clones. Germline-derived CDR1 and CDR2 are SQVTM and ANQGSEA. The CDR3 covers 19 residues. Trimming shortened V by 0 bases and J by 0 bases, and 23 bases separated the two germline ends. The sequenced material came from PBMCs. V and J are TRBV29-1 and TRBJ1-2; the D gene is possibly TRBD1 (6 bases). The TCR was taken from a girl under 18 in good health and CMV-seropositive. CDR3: CSVEEGFRGPPNPNYGYTF. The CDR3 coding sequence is TGCAGCGTTGAAGAGGGTTTCAGGGGCCCGCCAAATCCTAACTATGGCTACACCTTC.